This TCR beta chain appears in the sequencing data of a study of cytomegalovirus exposure and HLA in healthy donors. Study observations and caveats: Analysis performed later showed TCR beta chains linked to HLA being more clonally expanded than equally common others. Based on reports, TCR beta sequences accurately predicted HLA-A and HLA-B alleles for most subjects. The investigators catalogued under 200 TCR beta chains as cytomegalovirus-associated.

A word on this clone: Its antigen is unknown.

With 3 bases clipped from V and 10 bases from J, the junction kept 11 bases outside the gene matches. The CDR3 contains 14 residues. Germline lookup yields CDR1 LGHNA and CDR2 YNFKEQ. Primers: 60 Vbeta forward and 13 Jbeta reverse. Clones were read by immunoSEQ multiplex PCR, and TCRdb kept only the in-frame ones, dropping some. The sample carries more than 110,000 clones, roughly 80% recorded once. This clonotype was sampled from a male donor in good health and CMV-seronegative. V is TRBV4-2 and J is TRBJ1-1, with 7 bases that match TRBD1. Sequenced sample: PBMCs. As DNA, the CDR3 is TGTGCCAGCAGCCACGTGGGACAGACCAAGGGAGCTTTCTTT. It yields the protein CASSHVGQTKGAFF.